This TCR beta chain appears in the sequencing data of a study of blood T cell dynamics during melanoma immunotherapy. In the study overall: Patients with metastatic melanoma got pembrolizumab or nivolumab-ipilimumab as first-line care.

Study conclusions and caveats: Unlike progressors, later disease-control patients had W3 repertoires gaining clonality or diversity.

The time point was: week 3, after first cycle of checkpoint inhibitor. At 12 weeks after first infusion, RECIST 1.1 defined response for most patients. This clone appeared once. Its target is not known. The method was immunoSEQ multiplex PCR; TCRdb's version includes in-frame clones alone and lacks a portion of them. This table has more than 8,500 clones, about 85% appearing once. Sequenced here: blood, sampled from a patient treated with checkpoint blockade. The origin of this receptor is a human donor with melanoma.

The CDR3 bases are TGTGCCAGCAGCCGGGCGGGGATCACAGATACGCAGTATTTT. Protein product: CASSRAGITDTQYF. V gene TRBV9 combines with J gene TRBJ2-3, with D possibly being TRBD2 (6 bases). V lost 4 bases, J lost 2 bases, and 11 bases lay in between. This CDR3 is built from 14 residues. Germline V gene lookup returns CDR1 SGDLS and CDR2 YYNGEE.